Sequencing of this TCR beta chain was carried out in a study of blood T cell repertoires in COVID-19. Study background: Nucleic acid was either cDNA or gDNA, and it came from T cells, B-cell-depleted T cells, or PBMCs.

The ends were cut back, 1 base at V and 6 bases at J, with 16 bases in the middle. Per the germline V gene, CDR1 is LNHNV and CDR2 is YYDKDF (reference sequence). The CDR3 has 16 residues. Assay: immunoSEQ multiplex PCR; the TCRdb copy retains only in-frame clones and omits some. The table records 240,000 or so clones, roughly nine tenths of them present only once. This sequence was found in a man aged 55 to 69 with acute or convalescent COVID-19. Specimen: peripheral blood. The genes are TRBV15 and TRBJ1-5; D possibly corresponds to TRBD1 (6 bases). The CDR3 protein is CATSRGSRGKSQPQHF. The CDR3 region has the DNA TGTGCCACCAGCAGAGGTAGCAGGGGAAAGAGTCAGCCCCAGCATTTT.